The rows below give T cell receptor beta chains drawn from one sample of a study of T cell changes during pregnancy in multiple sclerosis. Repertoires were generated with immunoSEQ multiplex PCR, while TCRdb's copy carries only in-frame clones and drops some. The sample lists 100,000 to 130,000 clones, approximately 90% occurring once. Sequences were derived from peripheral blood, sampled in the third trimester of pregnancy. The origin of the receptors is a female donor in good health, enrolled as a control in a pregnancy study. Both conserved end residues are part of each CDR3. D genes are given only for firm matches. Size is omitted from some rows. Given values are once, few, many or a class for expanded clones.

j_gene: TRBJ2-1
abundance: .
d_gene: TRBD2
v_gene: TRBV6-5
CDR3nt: TGTGCCAGCAGTTACTCAGCTAGCGGGGGGGAAAATGAGCAGTTCTTC
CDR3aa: CASSYSASGGENEQFF

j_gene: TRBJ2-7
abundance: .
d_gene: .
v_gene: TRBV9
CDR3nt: TGTGCCAGCAGCTTTCAGACAGATACCTACGAGCAGTACTTC
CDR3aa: CASSFQTDTYEQYF

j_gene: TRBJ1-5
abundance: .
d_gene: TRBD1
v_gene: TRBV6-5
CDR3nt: TGTGCCAGCAACTCGGGACAGGTAAGCGGTCAGCCCCAGCATTTT
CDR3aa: CASNSGQVSGQPQHF

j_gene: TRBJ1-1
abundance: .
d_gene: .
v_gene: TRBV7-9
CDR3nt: TGTGCCAGCAGCTTTTCGAGAGGGATAAACACTGAAGCTTTCTTT
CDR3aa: CASSFSRGINTEAFF

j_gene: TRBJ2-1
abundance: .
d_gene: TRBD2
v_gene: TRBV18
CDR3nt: TGTGCCAGCTCACCACCGACTAGCGATGAGCAGTTCTTC
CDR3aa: CASSPPTSDEQFF

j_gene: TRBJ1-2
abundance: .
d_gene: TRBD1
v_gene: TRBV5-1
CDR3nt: TGCGCCAGCAGCCTGCCCGGGGGACAGGGGGCCAGCGGCTACACCTTC
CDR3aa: CASSLPGGQGASGYTF

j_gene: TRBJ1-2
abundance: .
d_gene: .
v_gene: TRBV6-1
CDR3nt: TGTGCCAGCAGTGAAAATTTGGGGGGATATGGCTACACCTTC
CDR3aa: CASSENLGGYGYTF

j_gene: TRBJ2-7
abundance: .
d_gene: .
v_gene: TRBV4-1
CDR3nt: TGCGCCAGCAGCCCGTCTGGGGGGGGCGCAGAAGAGCAGTACTTC
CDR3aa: CASSPSGGGAEEQYF

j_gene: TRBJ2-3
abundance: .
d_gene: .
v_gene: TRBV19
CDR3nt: TGTGCCAGTAGTGCAAGACAGTTCCTTTCCACAGATACGCAGTATTTT
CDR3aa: CASSARQFLSTDTQYF

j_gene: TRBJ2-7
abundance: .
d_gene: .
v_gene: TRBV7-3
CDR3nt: TGTGCCAGCAGCTTAATGGCCCACTACGAGCAGTACTTC
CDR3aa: CASSLMAHYEQYF

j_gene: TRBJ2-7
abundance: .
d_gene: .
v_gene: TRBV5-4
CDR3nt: TGTGCCAGCAGCTTGCTAGACCAGTCTTACGAGCAGTACTTC
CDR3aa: CASSLLDQSYEQYF

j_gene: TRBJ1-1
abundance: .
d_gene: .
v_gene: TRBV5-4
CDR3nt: TGTGCCAGCAGCTTGGAACTTGCGAACACTGAAGCTTTCTTT
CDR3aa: CASSLELANTEAFF

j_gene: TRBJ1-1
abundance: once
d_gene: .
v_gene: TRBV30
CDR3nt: TGTGCCTGGGGCGGAGGGGTTCGGAAGAACACTGAAGCTTTCTTT
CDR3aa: CAWGGGVRKNTEAFF

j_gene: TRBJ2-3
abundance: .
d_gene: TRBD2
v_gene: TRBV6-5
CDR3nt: TGTGCCAGCAGGCGGACTAGTCCGTACACAGATACGCAGTATTTT
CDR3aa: CASRRTSPYTDTQYF

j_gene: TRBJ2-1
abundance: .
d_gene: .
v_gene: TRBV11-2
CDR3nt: TGTGCCAGCAGCTTAGGGACCCCTCGGAGGGGCTACAATGAGCAGTTCTTC
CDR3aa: CASSLGTPRRGYNEQFF

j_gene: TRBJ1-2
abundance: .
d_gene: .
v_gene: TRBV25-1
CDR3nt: TGTGCCAGCAGTCTCGGGACTAACTATGGCTACACCTTC
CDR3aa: CASSLGTNYGYTF

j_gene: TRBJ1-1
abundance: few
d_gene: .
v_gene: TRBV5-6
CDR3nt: TGTGCCAGCAGCTTGATTCGGGGTGAGTGGAACACTGAAGCTTTCTTT
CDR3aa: CASSLIRGEWNTEAFF

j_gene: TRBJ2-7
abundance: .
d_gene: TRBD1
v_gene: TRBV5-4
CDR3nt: TGTGCCAGCAGCTTTCCCCGCGTCACAGGGGGCCCTGCCTACGAGCAGTACTTC
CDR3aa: CASSFPRVTGGPAYEQYF

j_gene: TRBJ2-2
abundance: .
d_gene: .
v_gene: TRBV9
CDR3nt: TGTGCCAGCAAGGGCCAGGGTGGGGACGGGGAGCTGTTTTTT
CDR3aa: CASKGQGGDGELFF

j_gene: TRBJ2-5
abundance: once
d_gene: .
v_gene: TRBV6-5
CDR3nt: TGTGCCAGCAGTTTCGAGATGAGGACAGTCGAAGAGACCCAGTACTTC
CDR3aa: CASSFEMRTVEETQYF

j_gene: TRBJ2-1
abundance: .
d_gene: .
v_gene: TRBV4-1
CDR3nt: TGCGCCAGCAGCCGGGTTGGCGCACTGGGGAGCTCCTACAATGAGCAGTTCTTC
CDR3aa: CASSRVGALGSSYNEQFF

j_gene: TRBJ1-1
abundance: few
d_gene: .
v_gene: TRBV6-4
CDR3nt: TGTGCCAGCGTGGAGGGCACTGAAGCTTTCTTT
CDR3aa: CASVEGTEAFF

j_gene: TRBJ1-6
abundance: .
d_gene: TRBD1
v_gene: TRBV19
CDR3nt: TGTGCCAGTAGTCCCTCGGACAGGGAGAATTCACCCCTCCACTTT
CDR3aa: CASSPSDRENSPLHF

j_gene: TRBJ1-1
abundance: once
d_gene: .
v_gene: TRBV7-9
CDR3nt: TGTGCCAGCAGACAAGGGTCGGGGGCTTTCTTT
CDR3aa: CASRQGSGAFF

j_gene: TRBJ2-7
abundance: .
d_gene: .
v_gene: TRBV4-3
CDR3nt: TGCGCCAGCAGCCGTGAAGGGACACATCCAATGGAGCAGTACTTC
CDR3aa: CASSREGTHPMEQYF

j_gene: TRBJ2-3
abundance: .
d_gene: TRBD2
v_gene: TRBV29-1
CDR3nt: TGCAGCGTTGAAAACCTCCTAGCGGGGGGTACAGATACGCAGTATTTT
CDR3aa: CSVENLLAGGTDTQYF

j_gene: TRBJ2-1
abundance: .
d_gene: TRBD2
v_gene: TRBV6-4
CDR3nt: TGTGCCAGCAGTGAAGGGACTAGCGGGGGAGGTGAGCAGTTCTTC
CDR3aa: CASSEGTSGGGEQFF

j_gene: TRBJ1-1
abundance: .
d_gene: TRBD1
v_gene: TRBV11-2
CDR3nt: TGTGCCAGCAGAGTCACAGGGGGCTCTGAAGCTTTCTTT
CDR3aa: CASRVTGGSEAFF

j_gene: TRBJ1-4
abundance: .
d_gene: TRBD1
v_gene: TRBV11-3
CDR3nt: TGTGCCAGCAGCTCCGGGACAGGGTTTGCAACTAATGAAAAACTGTTTTTT
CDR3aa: CASSSGTGFATNEKLFF

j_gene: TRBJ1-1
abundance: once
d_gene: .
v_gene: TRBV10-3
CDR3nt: TGTGCCATCAGTGAGCAGATGAACACTGAAGCTTTCTTT
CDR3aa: CAISEQMNTEAFF

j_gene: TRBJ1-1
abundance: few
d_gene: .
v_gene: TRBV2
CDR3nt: TGTGCCAGCAGAGTTGCCTCGGGTGAAGCTTTCTTT
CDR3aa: CASRVASGEAFF

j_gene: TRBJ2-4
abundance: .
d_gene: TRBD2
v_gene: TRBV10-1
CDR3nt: TGCGCCAGCAGTGATCGACTAGCGGGGGGTACCCTAGCCAAAAACATTCAGTACTTC
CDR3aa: CASSDRLAGGTLAKNIQYF

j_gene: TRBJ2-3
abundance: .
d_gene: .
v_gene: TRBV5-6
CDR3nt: TGTGCCAGCAGCCCCCCCGGCACAGATACGCAGTATTTT
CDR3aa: CASSPPGTDTQYF

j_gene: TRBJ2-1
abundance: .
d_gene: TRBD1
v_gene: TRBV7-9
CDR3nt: TGTGCCAGCAGCTTAGCGGGACAGGGCGACAATGAGCAGTTCTTC
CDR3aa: CASSLAGQGDNEQFF

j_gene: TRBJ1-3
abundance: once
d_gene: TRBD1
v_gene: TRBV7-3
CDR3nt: TGTGCCAGCAGCTTGGGGACAGGGACTGGAAACACCATATATTTT
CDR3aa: CASSLGTGTGNTIYF

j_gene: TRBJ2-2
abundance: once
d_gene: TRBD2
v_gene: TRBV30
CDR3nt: TGTGCCTGGGGTCCTTATGGGACTAGCATCACCGGGGAGCTGTTTTTT
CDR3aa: CAWGPYGTSITGELFF

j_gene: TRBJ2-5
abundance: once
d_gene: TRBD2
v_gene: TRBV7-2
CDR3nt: TGTGCCAGCAGCTTAGGGGGGGGGTTAGAGACCCAGTACTTC
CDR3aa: CASSLGGGLETQYF

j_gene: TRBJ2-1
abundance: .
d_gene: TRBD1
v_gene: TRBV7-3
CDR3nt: TGTGCCAGCAGCCAAGACAGGGTCAATGAGCAGTTCTTC
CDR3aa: CASSQDRVNEQFF

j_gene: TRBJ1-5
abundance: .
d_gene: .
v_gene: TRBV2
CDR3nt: TGTGCCAGCAGTAGACAGTCAGCGAATCAGCCCCAGCATTTT
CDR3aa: CASSRQSANQPQHF

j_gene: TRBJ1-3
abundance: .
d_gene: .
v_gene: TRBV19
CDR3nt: TGTGCCAGTAGTACGGGACTGCGGGGAAACACCATATATTTT
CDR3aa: CASSTGLRGNTIYF

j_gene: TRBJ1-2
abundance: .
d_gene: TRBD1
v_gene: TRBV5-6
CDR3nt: TGTGCCAGCAGCTTGTGGGGACAGGAGACCGGTAGCTATGGCTACACCTTC
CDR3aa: CASSLWGQETGSYGYTF

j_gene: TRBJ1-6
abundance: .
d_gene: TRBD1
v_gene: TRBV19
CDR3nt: TGTGCCAGTAGTGACGACAGGGGGAATTCACCCCTCCACTTT
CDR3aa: CASSDDRGNSPLHF

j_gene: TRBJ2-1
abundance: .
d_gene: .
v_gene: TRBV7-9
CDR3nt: TGTGCCAGCAGCTTAGTAGGGAGTTCCTACAATGAGCAGTTCTTC
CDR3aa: CASSLVGSSYNEQFF

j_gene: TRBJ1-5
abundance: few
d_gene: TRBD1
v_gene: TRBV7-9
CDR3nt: TGTGCCAGCAGCCTAGGAGGGACAGACCTAAATCAGCCCCAGCATTTT
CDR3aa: CASSLGGTDLNQPQHF

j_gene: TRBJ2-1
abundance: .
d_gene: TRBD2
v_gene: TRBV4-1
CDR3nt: TGCGCCAGCAGCCAAGCGGGGGGGCCTGGGAATGAGCAGTTCTTC
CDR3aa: CASSQAGGPGNEQFF

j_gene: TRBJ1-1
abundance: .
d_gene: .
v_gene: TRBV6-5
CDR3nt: TGTGCCAGCAGTTCCCGACAGCTGAACACTGAAGCTTTCTTT
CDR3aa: CASSSRQLNTEAFF

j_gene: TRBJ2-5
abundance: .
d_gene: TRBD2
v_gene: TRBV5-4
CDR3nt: TGTGCCAGCAGCTTAAAGACTAGCCTTTCGGGAGAGACCCAGTACTTC
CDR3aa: CASSLKTSLSGETQYF

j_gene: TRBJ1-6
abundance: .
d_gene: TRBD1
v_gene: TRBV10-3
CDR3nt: TGTGCCATCAGGCAGGGGGCTGATAATTCACCCCTCCACTTT
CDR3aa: CAIRQGADNSPLHF

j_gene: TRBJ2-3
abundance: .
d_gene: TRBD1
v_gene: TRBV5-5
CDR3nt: TGTGCCAGCAGCTTGGTGCAGGGGGCCGCAGATACGCAGTATTTT
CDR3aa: CASSLVQGAADTQYF

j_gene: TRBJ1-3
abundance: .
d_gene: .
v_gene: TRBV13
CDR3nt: TGTGCCAGCAGCTCTGGGACAAACTCTGGAAACACCATATATTTT
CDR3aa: CASSSGTNSGNTIYF

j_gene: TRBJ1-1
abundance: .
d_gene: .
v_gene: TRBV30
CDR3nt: TGTGCCTGGAGTTTTGGATTAGGGAGGGGCACTGAAGCTTTCTTT
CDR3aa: CAWSFGLGRGTEAFF

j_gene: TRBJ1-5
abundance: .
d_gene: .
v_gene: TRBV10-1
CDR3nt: TGCGCCAGCAGTGAGTCGAATCGAGGGAATAGCAATCAGCCCCAGCATTTT
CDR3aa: CASSESNRGNSNQPQHF